A selection of T cell receptor beta chains follows, all from one sample in a study of cytomegalovirus exposure and HLA in healthy donors. The repertoire was sequenced with immunoSEQ multiplex PCR; TCRdb's copy has only in-frame clones and lacks some. Of 110,000 to 150,000 clones in the sample, about 82% were seen once. Sequencing was done on a sample of PBMCs. These TCRs come from a woman aged 40 to 50 in good health and CMV-seropositive. Both conserved end residues are part of each CDR3. Each record gives: clone size, J gene, D gene, V gene, CDR3 protein, CDR3 DNA. The D gene is left open where the match is weak. Where a row states a size, it is once, few, many or the class of an expanded clone; other rows omit it.

-,TRBJ1-2,TRBD1,TRBV7-2,CASSPDRGGRGYTF,TGTGCCAGCAGCCCCGACAGGGGAGGTAGAGGCTACACCTTC
-,TRBJ2-2,TRBD2,TRBV6-5,CASSPSGGVAGELFF,TGTGCCAGCAGTCCTAGCGGGGGGGTTGCCGGGGAGCTGTTTTTT
few,TRBJ2-7,-,TRBV29-1,CSVGESSLYEQYF,TGCAGCGTTGGGGAGTCATCCCTTTACGAGCAGTACTTC
-,TRBJ1-4,TRBD1,TRBV30,CACDPGQGVEKLFF,TGTGCCTGCGATCCGGGACAGGGGGTTGAAAAACTGTTTTTT
-,TRBJ2-3,-,TRBV11-2,CASSLSSTDTQYF,TGTGCCAGCAGTCTCTCTAGCACAGATACGCAGTATTTT
-,TRBJ2-1,TRBD2,TRBV5-1,CASSPRTSGVLHNGQFF,TGCGCCAGCAGCCCCCGGACTAGCGGGGTGCTGCACAATGGGCAGTTCTTC
-,TRBJ2-1,-,TRBV9,CASSARGGEYNEQFF,TGTGCCAGCAGCGCTCGCGGAGGAGAATACAATGAGCAGTTCTTC
-,TRBJ1-1,-,TRBV18,CASSPPSEPRITEAFF,TGTGCCAGCTCACCACCGTCGGAACCGCGGATCACTGAAGCTTTCTTT
once,TRBJ1-6,TRBD1,TRBV4-3,CASSQDSDRGRSPLHF,TGCGCCAGCAGCCAAGATTCGGACAGGGGGCGTTCACCCCTCCACTTT
-,TRBJ2-7,-,TRBV15,CATSRDQLGEQYF,TGTGCCACCAGCAGAGATCAACTAGGGGAGCAGTACTTC
-,TRBJ2-4,-,TRBV27,CASSAHQNTGAKNIQYF,TGTGCCAGCAGTGCCCATCAGAACACAGGAGCCAAAAACATTCAGTACTTC
-,TRBJ2-2,-,TRBV5-4,CASSLGRPTNTGELFF,TGTGCCAGCAGCTTGGGGAGGCCTACGAACACCGGGGAGCTGTTTTTT
-,TRBJ2-3,TRBD2,TRBV7-8,CASSSGHLAGTDTQYF,TGTGCCAGCAGCTCGGGGCACTTAGCGGGGACAGATACGCAGTATTTT
-,TRBJ1-1,-,TRBV28,CASSLGLLNTEAFF,TGTGCCAGCAGTTTGGGACTGCTTAACACTGAAGCTTTCTTT
-,TRBJ2-7,-,TRBV15,CATSRDFLSYEQYF,TGTGCCACCAGTCGGGACTTCCTTTCCTACGAGCAGTACTTC
-,TRBJ2-2,TRBD2,TRBV18,CASSPTGTSVAGELFF,TGTGCCAGCTCACCGACCGGGACTAGCGTTGCCGGGGAGCTGTTTTTT
-,TRBJ2-7,TRBD1,TRBV11-2,CASSLRTGLSYEQYF,TGTGCCAGCAGCTTAAGGACAGGACTCTCCTACGAGCAGTACTTC
-,TRBJ1-2,TRBD1,TRBV14,CASSQAQGYGYTF,TGTGCCAGCAGCCAAGCACAGGGGTATGGCTACACCTTC
-,TRBJ2-7,TRBD1,TRBV9,CASSPRQGSGSYEQYF,TGTGCCAGCAGCCCACGACAGGGAAGTGGCTCCTACGAGCAGTACTTC
-,TRBJ1-2,-,TRBV6-5,CASTSGTTAYGYTF,TGTGCCAGCACCTCCGGGACAACGGCCTATGGCTACACCTTC
-,TRBJ2-1,TRBD2,TRBV7-9,CASSLGGTSGAYNEQFF,TGTGCCAGCAGCTTAGGAGGGACTAGCGGGGCTTACAATGAGCAGTTCTTC
-,TRBJ2-3,TRBD1,TRBV5-1,CASGTGGRFSTDTQYF,TGCGCCAGCGGGACAGGGGGCCGATTTAGCACAGATACGCAGTATTTT
-,TRBJ1-1,-,TRBV28,CASSFVGDNTEAFF,TGTGCCAGCAGTTTTGTCGGGGATAACACTGAAGCTTTCTTT
-,TRBJ2-1,-,TRBV30,CAWSERPSSYNEQFF,TGTGCCTGGAGCGAGCGGCCATCCTCCTACAATGAGCAGTTCTTC
few,TRBJ1-5,-,TRBV2,CASSEMRNQPQHF,TGTGCCAGCAGTGAAATGCGGAATCAGCCCCAGCATTTT
once,TRBJ1-5,-,TRBV7-2,CASSSAGEPSNQPQHF,TGTGCCAGCAGCTCGGCCGGGGAACCTAGCAATCAGCCCCAGCATTTT
-,TRBJ2-5,TRBD1,TRBV7-2,CASRFGPGGLETQYF,TGTGCCAGCAGGTTCGGACCAGGGGGCTTAGAGACCCAGTACTTC
-,TRBJ1-2,TRBD1,TRBV14,CASSLLNYDRAYGYTF,TGTGCCAGCAGCTTACTTAACTACGACAGGGCCTATGGCTACACCTTC
-,TRBJ2-1,TRBD2,TRBV15,CATSRVPGLAPDGTYNEQFF,TGTGCCACCAGCAGAGTCCCGGGACTAGCTCCAGATGGGACTTACAATGAGCAGTTCTTC
-,TRBJ2-3,TRBD2,TRBV11-1,CASSFLGLAGLTDTQYF,TGTGCCAGCAGCTTCTTAGGACTAGCGGGCCTCACAGATACGCAGTATTTT
-,TRBJ1-6,-,TRBV19,CASRPGSGTINSPLHF,TGTGCCAGTAGGCCAGGGTCTGGGACAATTAATTCACCCCTCCACTTT
-,TRBJ2-7,TRBD1,TRBV7-2,CASRPRDSLYEQYF,TGTGCCAGCAGACCCCGGGACAGCCTCTACGAGCAGTACTTC
-,TRBJ1-2,-,TRBV29-1,CSVAPWGGGYTF,TGCAGCGTCGCACCCTGGGGAGGAGGCTACACCTTC
few,TRBJ2-3,-,TRBV10-3,CATKGKAERTDTQYF,TGTGCCACGAAGGGAAAAGCGGAACGCACAGATACGCAGTATTTT
-,TRBJ1-6,-,TRBV7-8,CASSLGVDLYNSPLHF,TGTGCCAGCAGCTTAGGAGTAGATCTCTATAATTCACCCCTCCACTTT
-,TRBJ2-1,-,TRBV12-5,CASGFLASNEQFF,TGTGCTAGTGGTTTTCTAGCCAGCAATGAGCAGTTCTTC
-,TRBJ1-4,-,TRBV5-6,CASSPTGRVDEKLFF,TGTGCCAGCAGTCCTACAGGGAGGGTGGATGAAAAACTGTTTTTT
once,TRBJ1-2,-,TRBV5-1,CASSPGAGERYGYTF,TGCGCCAGCAGCCCCGGCGCTGGAGAGCGGTATGGCTACACCTTC
-,TRBJ2-3,TRBD1,TRBV5-1,CASTLQGDTQYF,TGCGCCAGCACACTACAGGGGGATACGCAGTATTTT
-,TRBJ2-1,TRBD2,TRBV27,CASSTTGLPIGEQFF,TGTGCCAGCAGTACTACGGGACTACCGATAGGGGAGCAGTTCTTC
-,TRBJ2-3,-,TRBV14,CASSHVPDTQYF,TGTGCCAGCAGCCACGTTCCAGATACGCAGTATTTT
-,TRBJ1-4,-,TRBV2,CASLLMGRNEKLFF,TGTGCCAGCCTTCTTATGGGCAGGAATGAAAAACTGTTTTTT
once,TRBJ2-3,TRBD2,TRBV6-1,CASRRGLAGTDTQYF,TGTGCCAGCAGGCGCGGACTAGCGGGCACAGATACGCAGTATTTT
-,TRBJ2-5,-,TRBV4-3,CASSQNRAGETQYF,TGCGCCAGCAGCCAGAACAGGGCCGGAGAGACCCAGTACTTC
-,TRBJ2-4,-,TRBV5-1,CASSLGDPRGLVQYF,TGCGCCAGCAGCTTGGGGGACCCCCGGGGGTTAGTTCAGTACTTC
-,TRBJ2-7,-,TRBV4-1,CASSQAGGSYEQYF,TGCGCCAGCAGCCAAGCAGGGGGGTCCTACGAGCAGTACTTC
-,TRBJ2-4,-,TRBV6-1,CASSEGGFKGWYKNIQYF,TGTGCCAGCAGTGAGGGGGGTTTCAAGGGATGGTACAAAAACATTCAGTACTTC
-,TRBJ2-1,TRBD1,TRBV7-9,CASSFNRGHEQFF,TGTGCCAGCAGCTTCAACAGGGGCCATGAGCAGTTCTTC
-,TRBJ2-7,-,TRBV10-1,CASSESLTENYEQYF,TGCGCCAGCAGTGAGTCCTTGACAGAGAATTACGAGCAGTACTTC